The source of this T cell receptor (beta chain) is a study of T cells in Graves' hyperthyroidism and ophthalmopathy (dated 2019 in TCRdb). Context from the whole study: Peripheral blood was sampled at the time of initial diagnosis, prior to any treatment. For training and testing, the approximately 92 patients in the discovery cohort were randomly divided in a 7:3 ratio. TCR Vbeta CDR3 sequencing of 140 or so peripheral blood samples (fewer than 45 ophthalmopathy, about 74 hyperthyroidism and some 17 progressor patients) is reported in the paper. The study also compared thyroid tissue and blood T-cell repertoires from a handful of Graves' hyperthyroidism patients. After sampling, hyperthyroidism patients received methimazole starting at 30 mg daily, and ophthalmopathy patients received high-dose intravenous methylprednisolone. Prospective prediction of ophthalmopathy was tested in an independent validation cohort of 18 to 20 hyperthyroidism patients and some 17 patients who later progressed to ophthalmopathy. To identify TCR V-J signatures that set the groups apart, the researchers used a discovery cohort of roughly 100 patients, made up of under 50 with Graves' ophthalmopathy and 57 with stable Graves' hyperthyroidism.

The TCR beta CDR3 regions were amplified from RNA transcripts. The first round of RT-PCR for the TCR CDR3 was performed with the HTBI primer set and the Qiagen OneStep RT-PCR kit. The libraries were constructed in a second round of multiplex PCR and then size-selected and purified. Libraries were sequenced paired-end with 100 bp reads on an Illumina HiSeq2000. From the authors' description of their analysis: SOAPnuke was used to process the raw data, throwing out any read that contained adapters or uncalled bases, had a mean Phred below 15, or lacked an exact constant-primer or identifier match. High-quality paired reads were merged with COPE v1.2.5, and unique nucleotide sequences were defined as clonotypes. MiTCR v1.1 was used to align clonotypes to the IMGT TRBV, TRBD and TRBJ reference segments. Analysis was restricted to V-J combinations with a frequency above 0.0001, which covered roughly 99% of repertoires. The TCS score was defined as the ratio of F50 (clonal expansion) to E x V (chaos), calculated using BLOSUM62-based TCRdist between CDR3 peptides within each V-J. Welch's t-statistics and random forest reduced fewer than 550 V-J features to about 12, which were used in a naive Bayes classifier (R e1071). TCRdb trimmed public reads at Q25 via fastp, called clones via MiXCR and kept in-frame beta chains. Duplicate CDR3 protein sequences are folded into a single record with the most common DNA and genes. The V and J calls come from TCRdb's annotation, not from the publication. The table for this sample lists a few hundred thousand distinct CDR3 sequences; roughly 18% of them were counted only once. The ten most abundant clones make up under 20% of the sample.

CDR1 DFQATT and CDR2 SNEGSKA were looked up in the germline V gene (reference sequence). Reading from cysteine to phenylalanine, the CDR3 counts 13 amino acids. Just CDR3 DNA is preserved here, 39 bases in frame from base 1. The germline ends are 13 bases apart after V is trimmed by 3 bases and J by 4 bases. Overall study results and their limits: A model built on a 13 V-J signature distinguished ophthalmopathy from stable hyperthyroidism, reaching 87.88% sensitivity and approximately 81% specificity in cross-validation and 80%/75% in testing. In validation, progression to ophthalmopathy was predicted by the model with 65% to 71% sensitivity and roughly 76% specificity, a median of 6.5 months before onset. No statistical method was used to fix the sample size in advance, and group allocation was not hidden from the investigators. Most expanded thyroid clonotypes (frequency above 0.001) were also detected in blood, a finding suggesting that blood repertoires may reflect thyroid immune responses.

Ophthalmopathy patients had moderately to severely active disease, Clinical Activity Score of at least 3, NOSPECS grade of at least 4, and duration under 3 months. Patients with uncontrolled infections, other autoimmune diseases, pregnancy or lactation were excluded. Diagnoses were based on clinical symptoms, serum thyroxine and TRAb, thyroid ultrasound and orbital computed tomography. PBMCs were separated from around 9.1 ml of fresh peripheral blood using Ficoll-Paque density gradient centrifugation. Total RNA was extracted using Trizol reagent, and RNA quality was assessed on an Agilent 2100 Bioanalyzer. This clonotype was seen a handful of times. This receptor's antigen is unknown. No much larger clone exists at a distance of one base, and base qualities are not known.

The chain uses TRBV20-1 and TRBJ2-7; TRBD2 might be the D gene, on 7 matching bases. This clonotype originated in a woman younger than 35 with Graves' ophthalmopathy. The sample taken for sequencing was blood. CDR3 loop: CSASGRTEYEQYF. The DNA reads TGCAGTGCTAGCGGGAGGACAGAATACGAGCAGTACTTC.